These 16 T cell receptor beta chains came from one sample sequenced in a study of blood T cell repertoires in COVID-19. Here immunoSEQ multiplex PCR was the method, and the copy in TCRdb shows in-frame clones only, minus some. The sample yields fewer than 80,000 clones, about 76% seen once. Sequenced material: peripheral blood. These receptors were taken from a human donor in a cohort sampled during active COVID-19.

The chain carries TRBV7-2 and TRBJ1-1; D is possibly TRBD1 (5 bases). The CDR3 is 14 amino acids. Trimming cost V 5 bases and J 7 bases, with 17 bases left between them. Germline V gene lookup returns CDR1 SGHTA and CDR2 FQGNSA. CDR3 sequence: CASSGQGFNGEAFF. The DNA of the CDR3 is TGTGCCAGCAGCGGTCAGGGTTTTAATGGTGAAGCTTTCTTT. The full variable domain, rest sourced from reference TRBV7-2 and TRBJ1-1, is GAGVSQSPSNKVTEKGKDVELRCDPISGHTALYWYRQSLGQGLEFLIYFQGNSAPDKSGLPSDRFSAERTGGSVSTLTIQRTQQEDSAVYLCASSGQGFNGEAFFGQGTRLTVV.

V gene TRBV10-3 combines with J gene TRBJ1-2, with TRBD1 identical over 7 bases. V lost 6 bases to trimming and J lost 4 bases; unmatched junction nucleotides: 11. The CDR3 covers 15 residues. From germline, CDR1 is ENHRY and CDR2 SYGVKD. The CDR3 sequence is CAIRGIDRDSYGYTF. CDR3 sequence (DNA): TGTGCCATCAGGGGGATAGATAGGGACAGCTATGGCTACACCTTC.

The genes are TRBV5-1 and TRBJ2-3; possible D gene TRBD2, 6 bases. Between the trimmed V and J ends, which lost 0 bases and 6 bases, there was a span of 14 bases. The CDR3 has 15 residues. Germline lookup yields CDR1 SGHRS and CDR2 YFSETQ. The CDR3 nucleotides are TGCGCCAGCAGCTTGGCGAGCGGGCCGGGGGATACGCAGTATTTT. Residues: CASSLASGPGDTQYF.

This clone was seen a single time. The V gene is TRBV6-1, the J gene TRBJ2-5; D uncertain. The CDR3 has 15 amino acids. The V end lost 1 base, the J end lost 5 bases, and 14 bases lay between the germline ends. Germline V gene data show CDR1 as MNHNS and CDR2 as SASEGT. The CDR3 loop is CASSEGVVPGETQYF. The CDR3 bases are TGTGCCAGCAGTGAAGGGGTGGTCCCCGGGGAGACCCAGTACTTC.

V is TRBV5-8 and J is TRBJ2-6; TRBD1 matches at 8 bases. V lost 2 bases, J lost 1 base, and 2 bases stayed unmatched. Germline V CDR1 and CDR2: SGHTS, YDEGEE. CDR3 size: 16 residues. Here the CDR3 DNA reads TGTGCCAGCAGCTTTTACAGGGGGTCTGGGGCCAACGTCCTGACTTTC. This sequence encodes CASSFYRGSGANVLTF. Filled out from reference TRBV5-8 and TRBJ2-6, the complete variable domain reads EAGVTQSPTHLIKTRGQQATLRCSPISGHTSVYWYQQALGLGLQFLLWYDEGEERNRGNFPPRFSGRQFPNYSSELNVNALELEDSALYLCASSFYRGSGANVLTFGAGSRLTVL.

The chain is built from TRBV11-2 and TRBJ2-5; D remains unclear. The CDR3 runs 15 residues. Germline V gene sequence: CDR1 SGHAT, CDR2 FQNNGV. Trimming cost V 0 bases and J 2 bases, with 10 bases left between them. CDR3 DNA sequence: TGTGCCAGCAGCTTAGAACACCGATCACAAGAGACCCAGTACTTC. Its protein is CASSLEHRSQETQYF.

The chain recombines TRBV9 with TRBJ2-7; TRBD2 matches at 7 bases. The length of the CDR3 is 17 residues. V trimming: 1 base; J trimming: 2 bases; junction bases outside the gene matches: 12. Germline CDR1 is SGDLS and CDR2 is YYNGEE. CDR3 sequence reads: CASSVSPLRGGPYEQYF. Here the CDR3 DNA reads TGTGCCAGCAGCGTATCTCCCCTTCGCGGGGGTCCCTACGAGCAGTACTTC.

The chain recombines TRBV6-2 or TRBV6-3 with TRBJ2-7; TRBD1 might be the D (5 bases). The CDR3 consists of 14 residues. V lost 4 bases and J 4 bases, leaving 14 bases between the germline ends. Looked up from germline, CDR1 is MNHEY and CDR2 is SVGEGT. The CDR3, as DNA: TGTGCCAGCAGTTTTAGGGGATCCGTATACGAGCAGTACTTC. It specifies CASSFRGSVYEQYF.

The CDR3 nucleotides read TGTGCCAGCAGCTTAGCGGGGCAGGGGCACGAGCAGTACTTC. Translating it yields CASSLAGQGHEQYF. This rearrangement joins TRBV7-9 to TRBJ2-7, with D maybe TRBD1 (6 bases). Per the germline V gene, CDR1 is SEHNR and CDR2 is FQNEAQ (reference sequence). V was clipped by 0 bases and J by 5 bases, with 11 bases between them. The CDR3 is 14 residues long.

This sequence joins TRBV7-2 and TRBJ2-1; 13 nucleotides match TRBD2. Trimming took 1 base from V and 8 from J; bases not matched to a gene: 8. The CDR3 length is 17 residues. Germline lookup yields CDR1 SGHTA and CDR2 FQGNSA. The CDR3: CASSLGVTSGGAYEQFF. The CDR3 DNA reads as TGTGCCAGCAGCTTAGGGGTAACTAGCGGGGGGGCCTATGAGCAGTTCTTC.

The CDR3 coding sequence is TGTGCCAGCAGCCCACAGGGGGGCGGCTACACCTTC. This encodes CASSPQGGGYTF. This sequence joins TRBV7-2 and TRBJ1-2; 8 bases line up with TRBD1. Germline CDR1 and CDR2: SGHTA and FQGNSA. With V trimmed by 5 bases and J by 8 bases, 4 bases remained unmatched. The CDR3 spans 12 residues.

The V call is TRBV6-4, the J call TRBJ2-2; 12 bases map to TRBD2. With V trimmed by 6 bases and J by 4 bases, 3 bases remained unmatched. From germline, CDR1 is MRHNA and CDR2 SNTAGT. This CDR3 is built from 15 residues. The CDR3 nucleotides read TGTGCCAGCAGCGCACTAGCGGGGGGCACCGGGGAGCTGTTTTTT. Protein: CASSALAGGTGELFF.

A note on this clone: Other DNA variants within this sample encode the same CDR3. CDR3 in DNA: TGTGCCAGCAGCCGGGGGGGCCCTCAAGAGACCCAGTACTTC. It specifies CASSRGGPQETQYF. The chain is built from TRBV6-5 and TRBJ2-5; 8 bases are a match to TRBD2. Trimming cost V 6 bases and J 2 bases; bases outside gene matches: 5. Germline values: CDR1 MNHEY, CDR2 SVGAGI. This CDR3 is built from 14 residues.

The chain combines TRBV7-9 with TRBJ1-5; D unresolved. The CDR3 is made up of 15 amino acids. Germline V lookup: CDR1 SEHNR, CDR2 FQNEAQ (reference sequence). V shed 1 base and J shed 5 bases, with 12 bases lying between them. Here the CDR3 reads CASSLGARSDQPQHF. The CDR3 region has the DNA TGTGCCAGCAGCTTAGGGGCCAGGTCGGATCAGCCCCAGCATTTT.

This clone has a handful of counts. The rearrangement uses TRBV4-3 and TRBJ1-4; D perhaps matches TRBD1 (5 bases). V dropped 4 bases and J dropped 11 bases, with 14 bases sitting between them. The CDR3 totals 13 residues. Germline loops: CDR1 LGHNA, CDR2 YSLEER. CDR3 sequence (DNA): TGCGCCAGCAGCCCTGTCGGGGGGGAGAAACTGTTTTTT. It translates to CASSPVGGEKLFF.

The chain is built from TRBV5-4 and TRBJ2-5, with a tentative D call TRBD2 (5 bases). This CDR3 contains 13 residues. Germline V lookup: CDR1 SGHNT, CDR2 YYREEE (reference sequence). V lost 6 bases and J lost 2, with 11 bases in between. The CDR3 nucleotides are TGTGCCAGCAAACCGGGAATTCAAGAGACCCAGTACTTC. Translated: CASKPGIQETQYF.